A single sample is the source of the 8 T cell receptor beta chains below, sequenced in a study of blood T cell repertoires in COVID-19 (dated by TCRdb to the early 2020s). The method behind the library was the immunoSEQ multiplex PCR assay. This immuneACCESS table, as held by TCRdb, lists in-frame sequences with V and J called but not all clones. Of the missing ones, under half trace to an unresolved V gene in checked studies; the others have no known cause. The sample includes about 160,000 clones, with roughly 80% observed a single time. The ten largest clones represent around 7% of the sample. Sequenced sample: peripheral blood. These receptors all stem from a woman between 35 and 50 years old with COVID-19, enrolled during active disease.

The chain combines TRBV5-6 with TRBJ2-2, with D hard to call. This CDR3 has 15 residues. CDR1 is SGHDT, CDR2 YYEEEE, per germline. Trimming left V 4 bases short and J 1 base short, with 11 bases between. This CDR3 reads CASSPNNENTGELFF. In nucleotides, the CDR3 is TGTGCCAGCAGCCCGAACAACGAGAACACCGGGGAGCTGTTTTTT.

The chain uses TRBV2 and TRBJ2-1; 8 bases are a match to TRBD1. Per germline, CDR1 SNHLY and CDR2 FYNNEI. This CDR3 spans 16 amino acids. Unmatched junction bases numbered 11, after V lost 6 bases and J lost 4 bases. The CDR3 protein is CASRRGVTGDYNEQFF. In DNA, the CDR3 is TGTGCCAGCAGGAGAGGGGTGACAGGGGATTACAATGAGCAGTTCTTC.

V is TRBV2 and J is TRBJ2-3; 8 positions agree with TRBD2. The CDR3 loop spans 14 amino acids. Looked up from germline, CDR1 is SNHLY and CDR2 is FYNNEI. V gave up 10 bases and J gave up 1 base; unmatched junction bases: 7. CDR3 residues: CATYGGAGTDTQYF. The CDR3 DNA follows: TGTGCCACCTACGGGGGGGCTGGCACAGATACGCAGTATTTT.

This clone was recorded only once. The chain uses TRBV6-5 and TRBJ2-2, with 12 bases aligning to TRBD2. CDR1 and CDR2 from the germline V gene are MNHEY and SVGAGI. The CDR3 loop spans 15 amino acids. V shed 4 bases, J shed 6 bases, and the junction held 3 bases outside the gene matches. CDR3 sequence: CASSSSGGAPGELFF. The CDR3 nucleotides are TGTGCCAGCAGTTCTAGCGGGGGGGCACCCGGGGAGCTGTTTTTT.

This clone was detected only once. V and J are TRBV3-1 (or the pseudogene TRBV3-2) and TRBJ1-6; 8 bases line up with TRBD1. Germline CDR1 and CDR2: LGHDT and YNNKEL (reference sequence). The CDR3 has 16 amino acids. With 8 bases clipped from V and 7 bases from J, the junction kept 13 bases outside the gene matches. The CDR3: CASGQGVGLANSPLHF. CDR3 DNA: TGTGCCAGCGGACAGGGCGTGGGCCTAGCAAATTCACCCCTCCACTTT.

The chain employs TRBV3-1 (or the pseudogene TRBV3-2) and TRBJ2-3; D gene ambiguous. The V end was cut by 4 bases, the J end by 3 bases, with 8 bases between. CDR1 and CDR2 from the germline V gene are LGHDT and YNNKEL (reference sequence). The CDR3 consists of 13 residues. CDR3 amino acids: CASSLSRTDTQYF. CDR3 DNA: TGTGCCAGCAGCCTTAGCAGAACAGATACGCAGTATTTT.

V gene TRBV5-6 combines with J gene TRBJ2-3; 8 bases match TRBD2. V was pared by 5 bases and J by 2 bases, with 10 bases of the junction left unmatched. CDR3 length: 16 amino acids. CDR1 is SGHDT and CDR2 is YYEEEE in the germline V gene. CDR3 loop: CASSLPGRASTDTQYF. The CDR3 nucleotides read TGTGCCAGCAGTTTGCCCGGGAGGGCCTCCACAGATACGCAGTATTTT.

The chain employs TRBV18 and TRBJ1-5; tentatively, D is TRBD1 (6 bases). Germline CDR1 is KGHSH and CDR2 is LQKENI. There are 12 residues in the CDR3. V was trimmed by 6 bases and J by 9 bases, leaving 12 bases between them. This chain's CDR3 is CASSPDRVPQHF. In DNA, the CDR3 is TGTGCCAGCTCTCCGGACAGAGTGCCCCAGCATTTT.